This record concerns one TCR beta chain sequence. Its antigen is unidentified. Repertoires were generated with immunoSEQ multiplex PCR, while TCRdb's copy carries only in-frame clones and drops some. This table holds approximately 61,000 clones, 89% found once. This sample was included in a study of OX40 agonist ivuxolimab in advanced cancers. Findings of the study overall: Blood T cells, both CD4+ and CD8+, expanded clonally by week 6 at 0.1 to 3.0 mg/kg.

V dropped 1 base and J dropped 10; count of bases not matched to a gene: 9. This CDR3 contains 16 residues. The germline V gene has CDR1 MNHEY and CDR2 SMNVEV (reference sequence). The chain employs TRBV27 and TRBJ2-2; the match to TRBD1 covers 10 bases. This sequence originates from an adult with an advanced solid tumor such as melanoma, head and neck, liver or kidney cancer. The specimen comprised CD4+ or CD8+ T cells sorted from blood, sampled in a trial of the OX40 agonist ivuxolimab. The CDR3 DNA reads TGTGCCAGCAGTTTATGGTCGGGACAGGGGTTCGTGGAGCTGTTTTTT. It is translated as CASSLWSGQGFVELFF.